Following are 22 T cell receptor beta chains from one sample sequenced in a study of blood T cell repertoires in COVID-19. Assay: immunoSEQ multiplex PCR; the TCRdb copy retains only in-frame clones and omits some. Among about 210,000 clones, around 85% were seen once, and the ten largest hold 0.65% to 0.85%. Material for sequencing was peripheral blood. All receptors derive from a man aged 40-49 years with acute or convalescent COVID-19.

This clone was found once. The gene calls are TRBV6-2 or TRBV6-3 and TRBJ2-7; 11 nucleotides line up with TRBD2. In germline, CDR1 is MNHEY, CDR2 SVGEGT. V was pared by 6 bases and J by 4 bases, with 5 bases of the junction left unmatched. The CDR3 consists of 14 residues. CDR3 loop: CASSPRTSGYEQYF. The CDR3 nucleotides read TGTGCCAGCAGCCCCCGGACTAGCGGGTACGAGCAGTACTTC.

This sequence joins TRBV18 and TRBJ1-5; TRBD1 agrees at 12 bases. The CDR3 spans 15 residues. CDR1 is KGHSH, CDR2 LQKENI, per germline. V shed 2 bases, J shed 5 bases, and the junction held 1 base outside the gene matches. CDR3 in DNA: TGTGCCAGCTCACCAGGGACAGGGGGCCATCAGCCCCAGCATTTT. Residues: CASSPGTGGHQPQHF.

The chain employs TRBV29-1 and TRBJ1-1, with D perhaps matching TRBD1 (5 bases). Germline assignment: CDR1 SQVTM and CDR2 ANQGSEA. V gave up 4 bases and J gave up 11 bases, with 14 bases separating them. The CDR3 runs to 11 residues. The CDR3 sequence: CSVGLGPLAFF. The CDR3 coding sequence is TGCAGCGTTGGCCTGGGGCCACTGGCTTTCTTT. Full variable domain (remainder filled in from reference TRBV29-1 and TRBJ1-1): SAVISQKPSRDICQRGTSLTIQCQVDSQVTMMFWYRQQPGQSLTLIATANQGSEATYESGFVIDKFPISRPNLTFSTLTVSNMSPEDSSIYLCSVGLGPLAFFGQGTRLTVV.

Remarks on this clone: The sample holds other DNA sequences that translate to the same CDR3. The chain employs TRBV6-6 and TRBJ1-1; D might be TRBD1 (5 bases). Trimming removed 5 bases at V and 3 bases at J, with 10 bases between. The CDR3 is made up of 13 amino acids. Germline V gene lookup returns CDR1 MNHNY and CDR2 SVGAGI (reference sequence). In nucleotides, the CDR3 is TGTGCCAGCAGTCCCACGGGGGACACTGAAGCTTTCTTT. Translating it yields CASSPTGDTEAFF.

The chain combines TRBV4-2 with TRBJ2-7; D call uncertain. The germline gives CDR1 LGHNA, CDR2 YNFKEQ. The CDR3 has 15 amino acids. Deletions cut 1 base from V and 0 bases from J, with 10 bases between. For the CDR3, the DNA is TGTGCCAGCAGCCAAGGCCCGCTAAGCTCCTACGAGCAGTACTTC. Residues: CASSQGPLSSYEQYF.

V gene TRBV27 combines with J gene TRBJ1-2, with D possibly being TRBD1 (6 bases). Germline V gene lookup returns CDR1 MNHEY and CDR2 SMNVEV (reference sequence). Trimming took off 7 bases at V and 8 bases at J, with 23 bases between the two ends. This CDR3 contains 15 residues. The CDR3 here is CASTPVGQQGRGYTF. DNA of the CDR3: TGTGCCAGCACCCCCGTTGGACAACAGGGACGGGGCTACACCTTC.

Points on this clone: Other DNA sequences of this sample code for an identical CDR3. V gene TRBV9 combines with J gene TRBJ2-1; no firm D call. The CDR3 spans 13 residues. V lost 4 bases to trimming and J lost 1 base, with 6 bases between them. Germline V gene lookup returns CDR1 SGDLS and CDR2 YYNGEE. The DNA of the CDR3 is TGTGCCAGCAGCCCTAGTTCCTACAATGAGCAGTTCTTC. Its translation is CASSPSSYNEQFF.

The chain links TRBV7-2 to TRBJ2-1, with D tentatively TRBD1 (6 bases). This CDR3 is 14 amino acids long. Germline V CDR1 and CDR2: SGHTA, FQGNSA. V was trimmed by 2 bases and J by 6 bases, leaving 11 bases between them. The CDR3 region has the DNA TGTGCCAGCAGCTTACAGGGGCGCCTCAATGAGCAGTTCTTC. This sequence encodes CASSLQGRLNEQFF.

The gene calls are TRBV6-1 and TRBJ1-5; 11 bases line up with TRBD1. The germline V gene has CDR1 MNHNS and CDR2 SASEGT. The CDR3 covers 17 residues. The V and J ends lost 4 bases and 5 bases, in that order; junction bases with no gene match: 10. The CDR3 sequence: CASSGRWDRGTDQPQHF. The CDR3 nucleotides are TGTGCCAGCAGTGGAAGGTGGGACAGGGGGACGGATCAGCCCCAGCATTTT.

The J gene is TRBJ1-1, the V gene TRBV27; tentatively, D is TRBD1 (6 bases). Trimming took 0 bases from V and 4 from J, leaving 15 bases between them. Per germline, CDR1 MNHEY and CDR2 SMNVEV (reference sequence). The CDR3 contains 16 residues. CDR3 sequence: CASSLSGAVGFTEAFF. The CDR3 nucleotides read TGTGCCAGCAGTTTATCGGGGGCTGTTGGATTCACTGAAGCTTTCTTT.

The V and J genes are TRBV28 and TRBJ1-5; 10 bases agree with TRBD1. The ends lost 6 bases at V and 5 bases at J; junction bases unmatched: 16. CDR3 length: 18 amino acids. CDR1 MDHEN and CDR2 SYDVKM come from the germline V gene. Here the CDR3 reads CASSTPLGGQGSHQPQHF. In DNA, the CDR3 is TGTGCCAGCAGCACACCTTTAGGGGGACAGGGGTCCCATCAGCCCCAGCATTTT.

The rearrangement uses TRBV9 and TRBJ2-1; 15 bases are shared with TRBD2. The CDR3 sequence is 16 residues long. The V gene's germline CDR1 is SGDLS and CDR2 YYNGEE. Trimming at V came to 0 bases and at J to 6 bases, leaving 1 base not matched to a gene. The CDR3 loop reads CASSVAGLAGGNEQFF. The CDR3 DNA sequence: TGTGCCAGCAGCGTAGCGGGACTAGCGGGAGGCAATGAGCAGTTCTTC.

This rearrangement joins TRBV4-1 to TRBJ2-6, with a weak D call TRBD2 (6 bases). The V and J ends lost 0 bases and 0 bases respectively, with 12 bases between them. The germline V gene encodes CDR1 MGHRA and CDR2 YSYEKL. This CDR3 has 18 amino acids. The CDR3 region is CASSQDRGVNSGANVLTF. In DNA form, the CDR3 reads TGCGCCAGCAGCCAAGACCGCGGGGTAAACTCTGGGGCCAACGTCCTGACTTTC.

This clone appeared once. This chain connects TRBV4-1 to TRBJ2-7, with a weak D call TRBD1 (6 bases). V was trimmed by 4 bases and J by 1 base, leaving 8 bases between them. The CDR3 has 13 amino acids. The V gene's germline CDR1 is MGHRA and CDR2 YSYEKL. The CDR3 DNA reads TGCGCCAGCAGCCCCGGACAGTCCTACGAGCAGTACTTC. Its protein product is CASSPGQSYEQYF.

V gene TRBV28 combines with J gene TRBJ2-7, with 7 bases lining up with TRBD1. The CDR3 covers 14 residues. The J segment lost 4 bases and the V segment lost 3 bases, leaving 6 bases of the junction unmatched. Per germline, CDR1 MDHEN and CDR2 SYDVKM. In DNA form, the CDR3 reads TGTGCCAGCAGTTTCAGGGGACAGCTTTACGAGCAGTACTTC. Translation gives CASSFRGQLYEQYF. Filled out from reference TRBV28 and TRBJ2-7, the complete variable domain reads DVKVTQSSRYLVKRTGEKVFLECVQDMDHENMFWYRQDPGLGLRLIYFSYDVKMKEKGDIPEGYSVSREKKERFSLILESASTNQTSMYLCASSFRGQLYEQYFGPGTRLTVT.

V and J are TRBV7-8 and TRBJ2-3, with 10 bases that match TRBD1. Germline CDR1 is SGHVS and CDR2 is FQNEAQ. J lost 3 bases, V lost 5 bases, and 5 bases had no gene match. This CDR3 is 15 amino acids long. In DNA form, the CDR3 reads TGTGCCAGCAGCCCCGGGACAGGGGTTACAGATACGCAGTATTTT. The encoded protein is CASSPGTGVTDTQYF.

CDR3 region: CASSLRQGNTEAFF. Written as DNA, the CDR3 is TGTGCCAGCAGCTTGAGACAGGGGAACACTGAAGCTTTCTTT. The V gene is TRBV5-4, the J gene TRBJ1-1; 7 bases agree with TRBD1. This CDR3 is 14 amino acids long. Germline V gene lookup returns CDR1 SGHNT and CDR2 YYREEE (reference sequence). After removal of 1 base from V and 1 base from J, the junction contained 1 base not matched to a gene.

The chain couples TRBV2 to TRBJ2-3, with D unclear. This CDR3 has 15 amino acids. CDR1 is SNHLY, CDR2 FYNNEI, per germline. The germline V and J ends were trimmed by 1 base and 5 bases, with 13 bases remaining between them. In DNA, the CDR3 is TGTGCCAGCAGTGAAGGCCCTTATAGAGGAGATACGCAGTATTTT. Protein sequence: CASSEGPYRGDTQYF.

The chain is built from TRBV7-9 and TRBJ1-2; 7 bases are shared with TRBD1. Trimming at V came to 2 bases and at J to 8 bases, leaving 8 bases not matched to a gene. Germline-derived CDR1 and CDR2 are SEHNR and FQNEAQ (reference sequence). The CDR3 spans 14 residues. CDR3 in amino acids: CASSLSGQAEGYTF. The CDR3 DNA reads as TGTGCCAGCAGCTTATCTGGACAGGCTGAGGGCTACACCTTC.

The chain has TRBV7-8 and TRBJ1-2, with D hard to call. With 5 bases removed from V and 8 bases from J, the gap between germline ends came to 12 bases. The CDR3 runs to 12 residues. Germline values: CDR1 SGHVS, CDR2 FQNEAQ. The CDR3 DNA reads TGTGCCAGCAGCCCGCCCCGGAGGGGCTACACCTTC. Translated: CASSPPRRGYTF.

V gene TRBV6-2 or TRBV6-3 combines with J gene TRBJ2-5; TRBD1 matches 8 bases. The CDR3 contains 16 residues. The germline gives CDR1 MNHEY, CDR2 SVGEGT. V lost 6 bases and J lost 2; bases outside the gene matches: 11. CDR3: CASSRGRVQSQETQYF. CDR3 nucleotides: TGTGCCAGCAGCAGGGGGCGAGTACAATCACAAGAGACCCAGTACTTC.

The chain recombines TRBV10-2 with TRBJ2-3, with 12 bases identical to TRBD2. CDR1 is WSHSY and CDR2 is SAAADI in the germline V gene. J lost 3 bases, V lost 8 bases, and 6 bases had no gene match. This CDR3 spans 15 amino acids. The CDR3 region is CASGQLAGGTDTQYF. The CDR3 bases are TGCGCCAGCGGCCAACTAGCGGGGGGAACAGATACGCAGTATTTT.